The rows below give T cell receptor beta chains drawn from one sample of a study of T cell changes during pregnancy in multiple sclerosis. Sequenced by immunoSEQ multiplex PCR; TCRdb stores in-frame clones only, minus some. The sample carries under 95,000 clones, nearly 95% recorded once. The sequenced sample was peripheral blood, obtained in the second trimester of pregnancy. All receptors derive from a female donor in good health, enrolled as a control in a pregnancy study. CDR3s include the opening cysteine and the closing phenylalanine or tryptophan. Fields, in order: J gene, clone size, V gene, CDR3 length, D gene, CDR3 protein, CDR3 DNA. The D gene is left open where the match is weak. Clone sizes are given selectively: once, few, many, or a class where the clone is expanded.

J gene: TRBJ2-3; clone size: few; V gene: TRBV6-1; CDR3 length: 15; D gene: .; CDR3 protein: CAAGRGTSSVDTQYF; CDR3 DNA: TGTGCCGCCGGAAGAGGGACTTCCTCAGTGGATACGCAGTATTTT
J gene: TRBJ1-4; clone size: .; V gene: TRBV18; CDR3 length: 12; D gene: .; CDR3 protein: CASSLSNEKLFF; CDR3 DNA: TGTGCCAGCTCACTCAGTAATGAAAAACTGTTTTTT
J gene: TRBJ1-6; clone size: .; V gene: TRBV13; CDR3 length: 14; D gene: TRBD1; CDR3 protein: CASSLDRGGSPLHF; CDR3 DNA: TGTGCCAGCAGCTTGGACAGGGGCGGTTCACCCCTCCACTTT
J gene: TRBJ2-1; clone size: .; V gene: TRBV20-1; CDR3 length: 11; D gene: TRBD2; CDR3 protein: CSADLAGEQFF; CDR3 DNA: TGCAGTGCCGATCTAGCGGGAGAGCAGTTCTTC
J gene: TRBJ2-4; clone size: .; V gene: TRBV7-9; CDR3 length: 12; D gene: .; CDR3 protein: CASSSGENIQYF; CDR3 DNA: TGTGCCAGCAGTAGCGGAGAAAACATTCAGTACTTC
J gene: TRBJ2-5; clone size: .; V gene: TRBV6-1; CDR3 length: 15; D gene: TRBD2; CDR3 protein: CASSAGLAEQETQYF; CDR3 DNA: TGTGCCAGCAGTGCAGGACTAGCGGAACAAGAGACCCAGTACTTC
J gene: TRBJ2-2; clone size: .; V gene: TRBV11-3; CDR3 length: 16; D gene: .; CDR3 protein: CASSLEGRQNTGELFF; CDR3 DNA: TGTGCCAGCAGCTTAGAGGGCAGACAGAACACCGGGGAGCTGTTTTTT
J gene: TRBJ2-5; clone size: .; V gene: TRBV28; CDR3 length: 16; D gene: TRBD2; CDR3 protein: CASSFLTSGWGETQYF; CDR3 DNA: TGTGCCAGCAGTTTCTTAACTAGCGGGTGGGGAGAGACCCAGTACTTC
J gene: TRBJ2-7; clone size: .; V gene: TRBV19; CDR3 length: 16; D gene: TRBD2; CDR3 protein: CASSNQRRLAGYEQYF; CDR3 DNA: TGTGCCAGTAGTAATCAACGGAGACTAGCGGGATACGAGCAGTACTTC
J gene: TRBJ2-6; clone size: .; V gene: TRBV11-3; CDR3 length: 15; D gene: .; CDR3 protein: CASSLDSTGANVLTF; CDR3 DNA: TGTGCCAGCAGCTTAGACTCAACAGGGGCCAACGTCCTGACTTTC
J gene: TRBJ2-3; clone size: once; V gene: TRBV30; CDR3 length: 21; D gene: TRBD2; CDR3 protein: CAWSPPDGVAGGPSSTDTQYF; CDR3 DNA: TGTGCCTGGAGCCCCCCGGATGGGGTAGCGGGAGGGCCCTCTAGCACAGATACGCAGTATTTT
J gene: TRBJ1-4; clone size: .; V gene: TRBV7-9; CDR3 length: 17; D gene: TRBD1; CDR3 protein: CASSSTGGVGGNEKLFF; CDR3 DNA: TGTGCCAGCAGCTCGACAGGGGGGGTCGGTGGTAATGAAAAACTGTTTTTT
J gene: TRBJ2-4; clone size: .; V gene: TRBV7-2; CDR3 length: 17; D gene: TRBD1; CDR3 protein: CASSERTGPLAKNIQYF; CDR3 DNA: TGTGCCAGCAGCGAAAGGACAGGGCCCCTAGCCAAAAACATTCAGTACTTC
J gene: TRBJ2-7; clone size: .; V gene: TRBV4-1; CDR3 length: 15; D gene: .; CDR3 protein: CASSQGPGAPYEQYF; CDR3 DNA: TGCGCCAGCAGCCAAGGGCCGGGAGCCCCCTACGAGCAGTACTTC
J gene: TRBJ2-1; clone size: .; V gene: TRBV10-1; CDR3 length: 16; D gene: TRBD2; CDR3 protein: CASSKTTSRRYNEQFF; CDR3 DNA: TGCGCCAGCAGTAAAACGACTAGCCGACGATACAATGAGCAGTTCTTC
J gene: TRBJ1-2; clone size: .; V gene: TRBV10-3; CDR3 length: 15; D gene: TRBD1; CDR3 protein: CAISEGDRGNYGYTF; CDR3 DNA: TGTGCCATCAGTGAAGGGGACAGGGGTAACTATGGCTACACCTTC